Listed below are T cell receptor beta chains from one sample, sequenced in a study of memory CD4+ T cells and cytomegalovirus serostatus. Data came from immunoSEQ multiplex PCR; TCRdb stores just in-frame clones and leaves some out. Among 27,000 or so clones listed, over 70% were seen once. The specimen was memory CD4+ T cells from blood. The receptors stem from an adult in good health and CMV-seronegative. Both conserved end residues are part of each CDR3. The D gene is left open where the match is weak. Size tells how often a clone was seen (once, few, many) or the class of an expanded clone, and some rows leave it out.

clone_size,j_call,v_call,d_call,cdr3_nt,cdr3_aa
few,TRBJ1-1,TRBV27,NA,TGTGCCAGCAGGGGACATGGGGGGAACACTGAAGCTTTCTTT,CASRGHGGNTEAFF
NA,TRBJ1-4,TRBV5-1,NA,TGCGCCAGCAGCTTGTTCGGGATTACTAATGAAAAACTGTTTTTT,CASSLFGITNEKLFF
few,TRBJ1-2,TRBV2,TRBD1,TGTGCCAGCAGTTCGGACAGGGCACGGTATGGCTACACCTTC,CASSSDRARYGYTF
NA,TRBJ2-3,TRBV5-8,NA,TGTGCCAGCAGCTTGGGAGTCAGGAGGACAGATACGCAGTATTTT,CASSLGVRRTDTQYF
NA,TRBJ1-3,TRBV27,NA,TGTGCCAGCAGTCCCTGGGGAGGGACGGGAAACACCATATATTTT,CASSPWGGTGNTIYF
NA,TRBJ2-5,TRBV4-1,NA,TGCGCCAGCAGCCAACCCTCACGGGCCGTGGGAGAGACCCAGTACTTC,CASSQPSRAVGETQYF
NA,TRBJ1-2,TRBV11-3,NA,TGTGCCAGCAGCCGAGAACGTCTACGATTACAGGGAGAGGGTGGCTACACCTTC,CASSRERLRLQGEGGYTF
NA,TRBJ1-6,TRBV6-5,NA,TGTGCCAGCAGTGGAGATAATTCACCCCTCCACTTT,CASSGDNSPLHF
NA,TRBJ2-7,TRBV5-4,TRBD1,TGTGCCAGCAGCCAAGACAGGGACGAGCAGTACTTC,CASSQDRDEQYF
NA,TRBJ1-1,TRBV7-2,NA,TGTGCCAGCAGCTTAGAAAGGATCACTGAAGCTTTCTTT,CASSLERITEAFF
NA,TRBJ1-1,TRBV19,TRBD1,TGTGCCAGTAGTACGACAGGGGTCCTGACGAGGACTGAAGCTTTCTTT,CASSTTGVLTRTEAFF
NA,TRBJ1-4,TRBV5-1,TRBD1,TGCGCCAGCAGCTTGGGGGTCAGGGGGAGAGAAAAACTGTTTTTT,CASSLGVRGREKLFF
few,TRBJ1-1,TRBV7-9,NA,TGTGCCAGCAGCTCGACAGTGAACACTGAAGCTTTCTTT,CASSSTVNTEAFF
NA,TRBJ2-3,TRBV2,NA,TGTGCCAGCAGTCTCACAGATACGCAGTATTTT,CASSLTDTQYF
once,TRBJ2-1,TRBV4-1,NA,TGCGCCAGCAGCCAAGATATTGAGCAGTTCTTC,CASSQDIEQFF
NA,TRBJ1-1,TRBV5-1,NA,TGCGCCAGCAGCTTCGCGAACACTGAAGCTTTCTTT,CASSFANTEAFF
NA,TRBJ1-1,TRBV10-2,NA,TGCGCCAGCAGGAACAGGGAATCAGCTTTCTTT,CASRNRESAFF
NA,TRBJ2-2,TRBV7-9,NA,TGTGCCAGCAGCCCAGGGACAACCCAAAGCGGGGAGCTGTTTTTT,CASSPGTTQSGELFF
NA,TRBJ2-2,TRBV5-5,TRBD1,TGTGCCAGCAGCTTTTACAGGGGGCAGGGCACCGGGGAGCTGTTTTTT,CASSFYRGQGTGELFF
NA,TRBJ1-2,TRBV5-1,TRBD1,TGTGCCAGCAGCGAGATAGACAGGGGCGGCTATGGCTACACCTTC,CASSEIDRGGYGYTF
NA,TRBJ1-1,TRBV7-4,TRBD1,TGTGCCAGCAGCTCAACCGGCCGGGACAGTGAAGCTTTCTTT,CASSSTGRDSEAFF
NA,TRBJ2-1,TRBV6-6,NA,TGTGCCAGCAGCCAGGGGGGGGTAAGGAGTGAGCAGTTCTTC,CASSQGGVRSEQFF
NA,TRBJ2-7,TRBV11-2,TRBD2,TGTGCCAGCAGCTTAAGACTAGCGGGGGGTAGCGAGCAGTACTTC,CASSLRLAGGSEQYF
NA,TRBJ1-1,TRBV5-5,NA,TGTGCCAGCAGCTTGGGTGTCGGAACTGAAGCTTTCTTT,CASSLGVGTEAFF
few,TRBJ1-1,TRBV2,NA,TGTGCCAGCAGTACCGTTCAGGGGAACACTGAAGCTTTCTTT,CASSTVQGNTEAFF
NA,TRBJ2-1,TRBV7-9,NA,TGTGCCAGCAGCTTAGGACGGGGGAACAATGAGCAGTTCTTC,CASSLGRGNNEQFF
NA,TRBJ1-1,TRBV20-1,NA,TGCAGTGCTAGAGGCGATGGATTTCCCCTTTTT,CSARGDGFPLF
NA,TRBJ1-6,TRBV19,NA,TGTGCCAGTAGGGAGGACAGCTCCTATAATTCACCCCTCCACTTT,CASREDSSYNSPLHF
few,TRBJ2-3,TRBV9,NA,TGTGCCAGCAGCACCACAGGGTTAACAGATACGCAGTATTTT,CASSTTGLTDTQYF
NA,TRBJ2-5,TRBV28,NA,TGTGCCAGCAGTTTGCGGGCAGGGGAGTGGGAGACCCAGTACTTC,CASSLRAGEWETQYF
NA,TRBJ2-5,TRBV2,TRBD1,TGTGCCAGCAGTTCGACAGGGTGGGTCCAAGAGACCCAGTACTTC,CASSSTGWVQETQYF
NA,TRBJ1-4,TRBV18,NA,TGTGCCAGCTCACCAGAGCGTCCCCCGATCGATAATGAAAAACTGTTTTTT,CASSPERPPIDNEKLFF
NA,TRBJ1-2,TRBV27,TRBD1,TGTGCCAGCAGTTTCTCCGGGGACAGGGGTGATGGCTACACCTTC,CASSFSGDRGDGYTF
NA,TRBJ1-2,TRBV6-4,TRBD1,TGTGCCAGCAGACGCGACAGGGGCCCCAACTATGGCTACACCTTC,CASRRDRGPNYGYTF
NA,TRBJ1-5,TRBV30,TRBD1,TGTGCCTGGAGTACCAAAACAGGGGGAAGTCAGCCCCAGCATTTT,CAWSTKTGGSQPQHF
NA,TRBJ1-1,TRBV28,TRBD1,TGTGCCAGCAGCCCAAATGACAGGGGATCTGAAGCTTTCTTT,CASSPNDRGSEAFF
NA,TRBJ1-5,TRBV6-1,NA,TGTGCCAGCAGGGAACAATACGGAGGGATAACTCAGCCCCAGCATTTT,CASREQYGGITQPQHF
NA,TRBJ2-7,TRBV7-2,TRBD2,TGTGCCAGCAGCTTAGGTCTAGCGGGGGCGTACGAGCAGTACTTC,CASSLGLAGAYEQYF
NA,TRBJ2-2,TRBV5-1,NA,TGCGCCAGCCAGGGAAGTATTAACACCGGGGAGCTGTTTTTT,CASQGSINTGELFF
NA,TRBJ1-1,TRBV19,TRBD1,TGTGCCAGTAGTTTACGGGCAGGGGGCACTGAAGCTTTCTTT,CASSLRAGGTEAFF
few,TRBJ2-2,TRBV18,TRBD1,TGTGCCAGCTCACCAGTAGGGGGCAGCACCGGGGAGCTGTTTTTT,CASSPVGGSTGELFF
NA,TRBJ1-5,TRBV28,TRBD1,TGTGCCAGCAGTTATCCGGGACAGTGGGAAAATCAGCCCCAGCATTTT,CASSYPGQWENQPQHF
few,TRBJ2-7,TRBV5-1,TRBD2,TGCGCCAGCAGCTGGACTAGCGGGGGGGCATCGACCTACGAGCAGTACTTC,CASSWTSGGASTYEQYF
once,TRBJ2-5,TRBV5-5,TRBD2,TGTGCCAGCAGCTTGGCCGCGGGGGACCCGGCGACCCAGTACTTC,CASSLAAGDPATQYF
NA,TRBJ1-1,TRBV6-4,NA,TGTGCCAGCAGTGAACAGGACGGTACTGAAGCTTTCTTT,CASSEQDGTEAFF
NA,TRBJ1-1,TRBV10-3,NA,TGTGCCATCAGGGGACTATCGGGACAGAACACTGAAGCTTTCTTT,CAIRGLSGQNTEAFF
NA,TRBJ1-6,TRBV15,TRBD1,TGTGCCACCAGCATGGGACAGGGCGGTTCACCCCTCCACTTT,CATSMGQGGSPLHF
NA,TRBJ2-5,TRBV7-9,TRBD1,TGTGCCAGCAGCTCTGGGACAGGGGGAGAGACCCAGTACTTC,CASSSGTGGETQYF
NA,TRBJ2-7,TRBV10-1,NA,TGCGCCAGCAGTGAGTCTGCGGGCAGGGGTCCGAGCGCGGGAGAGCAGTACTTC,CASSESAGRGPSAGEQYF
NA,TRBJ2-7,TRBV7-2,NA,TGTGCCAGCACCACCCCGTGGGATACGAGCTACGAGCAGTACTTC,CASTTPWDTSYEQYF
NA,TRBJ1-2,TRBV5-5,NA,TGTGCCAGCAGCTTCGGCAGCGGCTACACCTTC,CASSFGSGYTF
NA,TRBJ2-4,TRBV19,TRBD2,TGTGCCAGTAGTATCCTAGCGGGGGCCGGGGCCAAAAACATTCAGTACTTC,CASSILAGAGAKNIQYF
few,TRBJ2-2,TRBV7-6,NA,TGTGCCAGCAGCCCGCGGGTCGGTCTATCGAACACCGGGGAGCTGTTTTTT,CASSPRVGLSNTGELFF
NA,TRBJ1-2,TRBV6-5,NA,TGTGCCAGCAGTCGACTAGAAAATGATGGCTACACCTTC,CASSRLENDGYTF
NA,TRBJ2-3,TRBV5-1,NA,TGCGCCAGCAGCTTGGGGGGCCTCTCCTCCACAGATACGCAGTATTTT,CASSLGGLSSTDTQYF
NA,TRBJ1-2,TRBV25-1,TRBD1,TGTGCCAGCAGTTGGGACAGGACCTATGGCTACACCTTC,CASSWDRTYGYTF
once,TRBJ2-3,TRBV6-5,NA,TGTGCCAGCAGTTACTCGGGCAGGAGCACAGATACGCAGTATTTT,CASSYSGRSTDTQYF
NA,TRBJ1-2,TRBV28,NA,TGTGCCAGCAGTTTTTCGGGGTTTAACTATGGCTACACCTTC,CASSFSGFNYGYTF
NA,TRBJ1-2,TRBV5-1,TRBD1,TGCGCCAGCAGCGCGGGGACAGATCCCTACTATGGCTACACCTTC,CASSAGTDPYYGYTF
NA,TRBJ1-1,TRBV30,TRBD1,TGTGCCTCCGACCGGACAGGGGGTAACACTGAAGCTTTCTTT,CASDRTGGNTEAFF